Below are 31 T cell receptor beta chains sequenced from a single sample in a study of STAT5B mutations in CD4+ large granular lymphocyte leukemia. TCRdb's table, derived via immunoSEQ multiplex PCR, lists solely in-frame clones and lacks some. Counted here are tens of thousands of clones, roughly 81% occurring once; the ten biggest clones make up about 3.6%. Input material: CD4+ T cells from blood buffy coats. These receptors were collected from a human donor in good health.

The V and J genes are TRBV30 and TRBJ1-1; D is undetermined. The germline V and J ends were trimmed by 0 bases and 1 base, with 6 bases remaining between them. CDR1 and CDR2 (germline): GTSNPN, SVGIG (reference sequence). The CDR3 runs 13 residues. CDR3 DNA sequence: TGTGCCTGGAGTGTACAGCAGAACACTGAAGCTTTCTTT. Translation: CAWSVQQNTEAFF. The whole variable domain, remainder taken from reference TRBV30 and TRBJ1-1, is SQTIHQWPATLVQPVGSPLSLECTVEGTSNPNLYWYRQAAGRGLQLLFYSVGIGQISSEVPQNLSASRPQDRQFILSSKKLLLSDSGFYLCAWSVQQNTEAFFGQGTRLTVV.

The rearrangement uses TRBV6-1 and TRBJ2-2; no clear D. V lost 3 bases and J lost 3, with 23 bases in between. Looked up from germline, CDR1 is MNHNS and CDR2 is SASEGT. The CDR3 runs to 19 residues. The CDR3: CASSDFRPRSLLYTGELFF. In DNA form, the CDR3 reads TGTGCCAGCAGTGATTTCCGTCCGCGGAGCCTACTCTACACCGGGGAGCTGTTTTTT.

This clone was counted a single time. V usage is TRBV6-1 and J usage is TRBJ2-3; D is unresolved. The V end lost 7 bases, the J end lost 7 bases, and 6 bases lay between the germline ends. This CDR3 comprises 10 residues. Per germline, CDR1 MNHNS and CDR2 SASEGT. CDR3 in DNA: TGTGCCAGCACTCTCCATACGCAGTATTTT. This codes for CASTLHTQYF.

This clone was recorded only once. The chain joins TRBV2 to TRBJ2-5; the match to TRBD2 covers 11 bases. Trimming took 0 bases from V and 2 from J; bases not matched to a gene: 8. Per germline, CDR1 SNHLY and CDR2 FYNNEI. The CDR3 has 18 residues. The CDR3 reads CASSEARSSGGLQETQYF. The CDR3 DNA sequence: TGTGCCAGCAGTGAAGCGCGCTCTAGCGGGGGGTTACAAGAGACCCAGTACTTC. Full variable domain (rest looked up from reference TRBV2 and TRBJ2-5): EPEVTQTPSHQVTQMGQEVILRCVPISNHLYFYWYRQILGQKVEFLVSFYNNEISEKSEIFDDQFSVERPDGSNFTLKIRSTKLEDSAMYFCASSEARSSGGLQETQYFGPGTRLLVL.

The V call is TRBV11-2, the J call TRBJ1-5; no reliable D call. This CDR3 spans 16 amino acids. Between the trimmed V and J ends, which lost 3 bases and 4 bases, there was a span of 16 bases. CDR1 and CDR2 (germline): SGHAT, FQNNGV. The CDR3: CASSFKVLFGNQPQHF. In nucleotides, the CDR3 is TGTGCCAGCAGCTTTAAGGTCCTTTTTGGAAATCAGCCCCAGCATTTT. Using reference TRBV11-2 and TRBJ1-5 for the parts outside the CDR3, the full variable domain is EAGVAQSPRYKIIEKRQSVAFWCNPISGHATLYWYQQILGQGPKLLIQFQNNGVVDDSQLPKDRFSAERLKGVDSTLKIQPAKLEDSAVYLCASSFKVLFGNQPQHFGDGTRLSIL.

The chain joins TRBV19 to TRBJ1-1, with a possible D match to TRBD1 (6 bases). V was cut by 6 bases and J by 1 base, with 9 bases left in between. The CDR3 length is 13 residues. CDR1 and CDR2 from the germline V gene are LNHDA and SQIVND (reference sequence). CDR3: CASRRQENTEAFF. CDR3 sequence (DNA): TGTGCCAGTAGAAGACAGGAGAACACTGAAGCTTTCTTT.

The table lists this clone with a few counts. The rearrangement uses TRBV27 and TRBJ1-3; maybe TRBD1 (5 bases). Germline assignment: CDR1 MNHEY and CDR2 SMNVEV (reference sequence). This CDR3 comprises 14 residues. V was clipped by 4 bases and J by 0 bases, with 7 bases between them. This CDR3 is CASSSGTSGNTIYF. The CDR3 region has the DNA TGTGCCAGCAGTTCGGGGACCTCTGGAAACACCATATATTTT.

This sequence joins TRBV6-5 and TRBJ1-3; D is unresolved. CDR1 is MNHEY and CDR2 is SVGAGI in the germline V gene. V dropped 6 bases and J dropped 2 bases, with 11 bases sitting between them. The CDR3 runs to 14 residues. The CDR3 reads CASSPGYTGNTIYF. DNA of the CDR3: TGTGCCAGCAGCCCGGGTTATACTGGAAACACCATATATTTT.

The V call is TRBV5-1, the J call TRBJ1-1, with D possibly TRBD1 on 6 matching bases. The CDR3 has 17 amino acids. The ends were cut back, 5 bases at V and 1 base at J, with 21 bases in the middle. CDR1 and CDR2 from the germline V gene are SGHRS and YFSETQ. CDR3 residues: CASSSRGGGVGNTEAFF. The DNA for the CDR3 is TGCGCCAGCAGTTCTCGGGGAGGGGGAGTAGGGAACACTGAAGCTTTCTTT. The variable domain in full, completed from reference TRBV5-1 and TRBJ1-1, reads KAGVTQTPRYLIKTRGQQVTLSCSPISGHRSVSWYQQTPGQGLQFLFEYFSETQRNKGNFPGRFSGRQFSNSRSEMNVSTLELGDSALYLCASSSRGGGVGNTEAFFGQGTRLTVV.

The chain uses TRBV5-6 and TRBJ2-6; TRBD1 or TRBD2 may be the D gene (5 bases each). Germline values: CDR1 SGHDT, CDR2 YYEEEE. The CDR3 loop spans 15 amino acids. V lost 5 bases and J lost 4, with 13 bases in between. Written as DNA, the CDR3 is TGTGCCAGCAGTTATCGGGGCTCCGGGGCCAACGTCCTGACTTTC. Residues: CASSYRGSGANVLTF.

This clone was picked up a small number of times. The rearrangement uses TRBV4-2 and TRBJ1-2, with a weak D call TRBD1 (6 bases). V was pared by 3 bases and J by 4 bases, with 15 bases between. This CDR3 spans 15 amino acids. Germline V gives CDR1 LGHNA, CDR2 YNFKEQ. The CDR3 sequence is CASSHLDRTGYGYTF. DNA for the CDR3: TGTGCCAGCAGCCATCTTGACAGGACTGGCTATGGCTACACCTTC.

The genes are TRBV6-4 and TRBJ1-2; maybe TRBD1 (6 bases). V gave up 3 bases and J gave up 2 bases, with 13 bases separating them. CDR1 is MRHNA and CDR2 is SNTAGT in the germline V gene. The CDR3 is made up of 15 amino acids. CDR3: CASSETSQGNYGYTF. DNA of the CDR3: TGTGCCAGCAGTGAGACGTCTCAGGGGAACTATGGCTACACCTTC.

This chain connects TRBV2 to TRBJ2-7, with 9 bases matching TRBD1. This CDR3 has 14 residues. V was clipped by 7 bases and J by 4 bases; unmatched bases: 8. Germline values: CDR1 SNHLY, CDR2 FYNNEI. The DNA of the CDR3 is TGTGCCAGCAATACGGGACAGGGTATTTACGAGCAGTACTTC. Translating gives CASNTGQGIYEQYF. The full variable domain, its missing parts supplied by reference TRBV2 and TRBJ2-7, is EPEVTQTPSHQVTQMGQEVILRCVPISNHLYFYWYRQILGQKVEFLVSFYNNEISEKSEIFDDQFSVERPDGSNFTLKIRSTKLEDSAMYFCASNTGQGIYEQYFGPGTRLTVT.

The V gene is TRBV4-1, the J gene TRBJ2-2; D unclear. The germline V gene has CDR1 MGHRA and CDR2 YSYEKL. The CDR3 covers 13 residues. The V end was cut by 2 bases, the J end by 6 bases, with 7 bases between. The CDR3 reads CASSQREAGELFF. CDR3 DNA: TGCGCCAGCAGCCAAAGGGAAGCCGGGGAGCTGTTTTTT.

The rearrangement joins TRBV30 to TRBJ1-5; D not certain. Trimming took 0 bases from V and 11 from J, leaving 14 bases between them. The CDR3 totals 13 residues. CDR1 and CDR2 (germline): GTSNPN, SVGIG (reference sequence). The DNA of the CDR3 is TGTGCCTGGAGTGTCCCGGGGAGTTTGGCCCAGCATTTT. It encodes CAWSVPGSLAQHF.

This clone was counted between two and nine times. The chain carries TRBV16 and TRBJ1-4; D is unresolved. Germline CDR1 KGHSY, CDR2 FQNENV. V was trimmed by 2 bases and J by 6 bases, leaving 10 bases between them. This CDR3 has 14 amino acids. The CDR3 spells CASSQLYFDEKLFF. The CDR3 nucleotides read TGTGCCAGCAGCCAACTGTACTTCGATGAAAAACTGTTTTTT.

The gene calls are TRBV4-1 and TRBJ2-7; 7 nucleotides agree with TRBD1. The CDR3 totals 14 residues. Germline CDR1 is MGHRA and CDR2 is YSYEKL. The trim removed 5 bases at V and 2 bases at J, leaving 6 bases unmatched. The CDR3 region has the DNA TGCGCCAGCAGCTACCCGGGACAGACCTACGAGCAGTACTTC. Translation: CASSYPGQTYEQYF.

The rearrangement uses TRBV30 and TRBJ2-1, with D tentatively TRBD1 (6 bases). Per germline, CDR1 GTSNPN and CDR2 SVGIG (reference sequence). CDR3 length: 14 amino acids. V lost 2 bases and J lost 2, with 10 bases in between. The CDR3: CAWSPGQPYNEQFF. The CDR3 nucleotides read TGTGCCTGGAGTCCCGGACAGCCCTACAATGAGCAGTTCTTC.

The gene calls are TRBV11-1 and TRBJ2-3; TRBD2 matches at 9 bases. Trimming at V came to 0 bases and at J to 3 bases, leaving 1 base not matched to a gene. Germline CDR1 is SGHAT and CDR2 is FQDESV (reference sequence). The CDR3 runs to 15 residues. The CDR3 region has the DNA TGTGCCAGCAGCTTAGCTAGCGGGAGAACAGATACGCAGTATTTT. Translating it yields CASSLASGRTDTQYF. The whole variable domain, remainder taken from reference TRBV11-1 and TRBJ2-3, is EAEVAQSPRYKITEKSQAVAFWCDPISGHATLYWYRQILGQGPELLVQFQDESVVDDSQLPKDRFSAERLKGVDSTLKIQPAELGDSAMYLCASSLASGRTDTQYFGPGTRLTVL.

The V call is TRBV5-1, the J call TRBJ1-2; 7 nucleotides align to TRBD1. Germline lookup yields CDR1 SGHRS and CDR2 YFSETQ. There are 15 residues in the CDR3. The J segment lost 4 bases and the V segment lost 2 bases, leaving 8 bases of the junction unmatched. CDR3 bases: TGCGCCAGCAGCTTAGGGGGCCAGACTGCCTATGGCTACACCTTC. It is translated as CASSLGGQTAYGYTF.

The chain employs TRBV2 and TRBJ2-1; D remains unclear. The length of the CDR3 is 14 residues. Deletions cut 7 bases from V and 9 bases from J, with 19 bases between. Germline values: CDR1 SNHLY, CDR2 FYNNEI. CDR3 nucleotides: TGTGCCAGCAACGGTGGGCTCACAATGCGTGAGCAGTTCTTC. This encodes CASNGGLTMREQFF.

V gene TRBV11-3 combines with J gene TRBJ2-7; 10 nucleotides align to TRBD2. The CDR3 spans 15 residues. Trimming removed 5 bases from V and 3 bases from J; junction bases left unmatched: 7. Per the germline V gene, CDR1 is SGHNT and CDR2 is YENEEA. CDR3 residues: CASSRIAGGFYEQYF. In DNA form, the CDR3 reads TGTGCCAGCAGCCGTATAGCGGGAGGTTTCTACGAGCAGTACTTC.

This chain connects TRBV11-2 to TRBJ1-3, with D possibly being TRBD1 (5 bases). The V end lost 3 bases, the J end lost 2 bases, and 11 bases lay between the germline ends. The germline gives CDR1 SGHAT, CDR2 FQNNGV. The CDR3 has 15 residues. CDR3 coding DNA: TGTGCCAGCAGCTTCCAGGGCCCCCCTGGAAACACCATATATTTT. It translates to CASSFQGPPGNTIYF.

CDR3 sequence: CASSLTGGNQPQHF. The CDR3 coding sequence is TGTGCCAGCAGCCTGACAGGCGGGAATCAGCCCCAGCATTTT. V is TRBV5-5 and J is TRBJ1-5, with TRBD1 as a possible D gene (6 bases). V was shortened by 4 bases and J by 4 bases, with 12 bases between the two germline ends. This CDR3 is 14 amino acids long. Germline CDR1 SGHKS, CDR2 YYEKEE (reference sequence).

The chain couples TRBV9 to TRBJ2-1; D is perhaps TRBD1 (6 bases). CDR1 and CDR2 from the germline V gene are SGDLS and YYNGEE. V lost 0 bases to trimming and J lost 0 bases, with 13 bases between them. This CDR3 comprises 17 residues. The CDR3 loop is CASSVGDEGVSYNEQFF. The CDR3 DNA sequence: TGTGCCAGCAGCGTAGGAGACGAGGGGGTCTCCTACAATGAGCAGTTCTTC.

The chain uses TRBV30 and TRBJ1-5; D is unresolved. CDR3 length equals 13 residues. The germline V and J ends were trimmed by 2 bases and 4 bases, with 9 bases remaining between them. Per the germline V gene, CDR1 is GTSNPN and CDR2 is SVGIG (reference sequence). CDR3 loop: CAWSSGDNQPQHF. CDR3 coding DNA: TGTGCCTGGAGTTCCGGGGATAATCAGCCCCAGCATTTT.

This clone was seen only once. The V call is TRBV7-2, the J call TRBJ1-1, with D hard to call. Per the germline V gene, CDR1 is SGHTA and CDR2 is FQGNSA. The V end lost 3 bases, the J end lost 1 base, and 6 bases lay between the germline ends. The length of the CDR3 is 13 residues. CDR3 DNA sequence: TGTGCCAGCAGCTTCGGGGAGAACACTGAAGCTTTCTTT. Residues: CASSFGENTEAFF.

V is TRBV5-1 and J is TRBJ2-3; the D gene is possibly TRBD1 (6 bases). V was shortened by 6 bases and J by 2 bases, with 16 bases between the two germline ends. From germline, CDR1 is SGHRS and CDR2 YFSETQ. This CDR3 region has 15 residues. The CDR3 DNA reads as TGCGCCAGCACCATCCAGGGGCCAAACACAGATACGCAGTATTTT. This sequence encodes CASTIQGPNTDTQYF.

The table lists this clone with a count of one. The chain carries TRBV5-1 and TRBJ2-2, with 9 bases aligning to TRBD1. This CDR3 region has 15 residues. CDR1 and CDR2 from the germline V gene are SGHRS and YFSETQ. Trimming removed 5 bases from V and 5 bases from J; junction bases left unmatched: 7. This CDR3 is CASSAGQGYTGELFF. CDR3 sequence (DNA): TGCGCCAGCAGTGCGGGACAGGGATATACCGGGGAGCTGTTTTTT.

The V and J genes are TRBV19 and TRBJ1-1; TRBD1 matches at 7 bases. With V trimmed by 4 bases and J by 4 bases, 9 bases remained unmatched. The CDR3 runs to 15 residues. Germline loops: CDR1 LNHDA, CDR2 SQIVND (reference sequence). CDR3 nucleotide sequence: TGTGCCAGTAGTACCATCGACAGGGTTGGCACTGAAGCTTTCTTT. Residues: CASSTIDRVGTEAFF. The full variable domain, rest sourced from reference TRBV19 and TRBJ1-1, is DGGITQSPKYLFRKEGQNVTLSCEQNLNHDAMYWYRQDPGQGLRLIYYSQIVNDFQKGDIAEGYSVSREKKESFPLTVTSAQKNPTAFYLCASSTIDRVGTEAFFGQGTRLTVV.

This sequence joins TRBV5-1 and TRBJ1-6; 7 bases are shared with TRBD1. V shed 4 bases, J shed 9 bases, and the junction held 13 bases outside the gene matches. This CDR3 has 16 residues. Per germline, CDR1 SGHRS and CDR2 YFSETQ. Here the CDR3 DNA reads TGCGCCAGCAGCCCCCGGACAGGTCGAACGGGTTCACCCCTCCACTTT. It encodes CASSPRTGRTGSPLHF.